Each of the 14 T cell receptor beta chains below was sequenced from the same sample in a study of T cells in women clearing cervical HPV infection. The method was immunoSEQ multiplex PCR; TCRdb's version includes in-frame clones alone and lacks a portion of them. The repertoire table contains around 19,000 clones. The sequenced sample was blood buffy coat. The receptors stem from a woman between 18 and 70 years old with a cervical HPV16 infection that either progressed to CIN3+ or cleared (not recorded which).

In regard to this clone: One end of the junction does not line up with germline, which may come from a read error. The read halts 3 residues ahead of the CDR3 end, with the missing end drawn from the germline J gene. The chain links TRBV7-7 to TRBJ1-1; maybe TRBD1 (5 bases). This CDR3 is 13 amino acids long. CDR1 is SSHAT and CDR2 is FNYEAQ in the germline V gene (reference sequence). Partial CDR3 DNA: TGTGCTAGCAGCGTACAGGAGAACACTGAA. Translated, it gives CASSVQENTE. The whole CDR3 sequence is CASSVQENTEAFF.

A word on this clone: The read ends 3 residues shy of where the CDR3 ends; the end is completed using the germline J gene. This chain uses TRBV11-3 with TRBJ2-1; TRBD1 aligns across 7 bases. The CDR3 sequence is 15 residues long. CDR1 is SGHNT, CDR2 YENEEA, per germline. V lost 0 bases and J lost 7; bases outside the gene matches: 6. CDR3: CASSLENRGLNEQFF. The CDR3 bases that were read are TGTGCCAGCAGCTTAGAAAACAGGGGATTGAATGAG.

Points on this clone: The read is 3 residues too short to cover the CDR3 end, so that end is filled in from the germline J gene. The V and J genes are TRBV30 and TRBJ2-1; TRBD2 matches 8 bases. Germline lookup yields CDR1 GTSNPN and CDR2 SVGIG (reference sequence). This CDR3 contains 12 residues. V lost 8 bases, J lost 6 bases, and 6 bases stayed unmatched. The CDR3 spells CAGSGGGNEQFF. The sequenced part of the CDR3 DNA is TGTGCCGGCTCCGGGGGGGGCAATGAG.

Concerning this clone itself: Read sequence stops 3 residues before the CDR3 end, and the germline J gene provides the missing end. The chain recombines TRBV5-8 with TRBJ2-4, with 7 bases lining up with TRBD1. Germline V gene sequence: CDR1 SGHTS, CDR2 YDEGEE. The CDR3 contains 15 residues. V lost 2 bases and J lost 5; bases outside the gene matches: 7. The sequenced CDR3 bases are TGTGCCAGCAGCTTTCTGGGGACAGAAGAAAACATT. It is translated as CASSFLGTEENI. From start to end, the CDR3 is CASSFLGTEENIQYF.

A note on this clone: The germline gene is not matched at one end of the junction; a read error may be the cause. Coverage ceases 3 residues before the CDR3 finishes, and the germline J gene fills in the end. This sample also contains other DNA sequences that code for the same CDR3. The rearrangement uses TRBV7-7 and TRBJ1-3; the D gene is possibly TRBD1 (5 bases). The CDR3 is 15 residues long. Per germline, CDR1 SSHAT and CDR2 FNYEAQ (reference sequence). CDR3 DNA, as far as it was read: TGTGCTAGCAGCTTAGACAGAGGCTCTGGAAACACC. As protein: CASSLDRGSGNT. The whole CDR3 reads CASSLDRGSGNTIYF.

The covered CDR3 bases are TGTGCCATTCAAAAACCAGCAACTAATGAAAAA. This gives the protein CAIQKPATNEK. In full, the CDR3 reads CAIQKPATNEKLFF. The V gene is TRBV6-7, the J gene TRBJ1-4; D unresolved. The read ends 3 residues early relative to the CDR3; the germline J gene fills the gap. TRBV6-7 has ORF status, its function being uncertain. V was cut by 10 bases and J by 0 bases, with 12 bases left in between. The CDR3 runs to 14 residues.

Worth noting for this clone: The CDR3 extends 3 residues past the end of the read, so its final part is completed from the germline J gene. The V call is TRBV19, the J call TRBJ1-2, with 9 bases identical to TRBD1. This CDR3 region has 15 residues. Germline lookup yields CDR1 LNHDA and CDR2 SQIVND (reference sequence). This CDR3 reads CASSRTGAMANDYTF. The CDR3 bases that were read are TGTGCCAGTAGTAGGACAGGGGCAATGGCCAATGAC.

Note on this clone: The read terminates 3 residues ahead of where the CDR3 ends, so the germline J gene completes it. This sequence joins TRBV11-2 and TRBJ2-2; D is unclear. From germline, CDR1 is SGHAT and CDR2 FQNNGV. The CDR3 has 13 amino acids. V lost 4 bases and J lost 3, with 6 bases in between. The CDR3 loop reads CASSSKYTGELFF. The sequenced CDR3 bases are TGTGCCAGCAGCTCTAAATACACCGGGGAG.

Concerning this clone itself: The observed sequence ends 3 residues before the CDR3 terminus, with the missing tail filled in from the germline J gene. The V call is TRBV19, the J call TRBJ2-4, with 10 bases matching TRBD2. The CDR3 is 17 amino acids. With 5 bases clipped from V and 0 bases from J, the junction kept 7 bases outside the gene matches. Germline V gene sequence: CDR1 LNHDA, CDR2 SQIVND (reference sequence). CDR3 bases read: TGTGCCAGTAGTGTACCTGGACTAGCGGTAGCCAAAAACATT. It is translated as CASSVPGLAVAKNI. The whole CDR3 protein reads CASSVPGLAVAKNIQYF. The variable domain in full, completed from reference TRBV19 and TRBJ2-4, reads DGGITQSPKYLFRKEGQNVTLSCEQNLNHDAMYWYRQDPGQGLRLIYYSQIVNDFQKGDIAEGYSVSREKKESFPLTVTSAQKNPTAFYLCASSVPGLAVAKNIQYFGAGTRLSVL.

The CDR3 loop reads CASSLAPGGYYEQYF. The DNA read from the CDR3 is TGTGCCAGCAGCTTAGCTCCCGGGGGATACTACGAG. The rearrangement links TRBV7-2 to TRBJ2-7; D perhaps matches TRBD2 (6 bases). The read halts 3 residues ahead of the CDR3 end, with the missing end drawn from the germline J gene. CDR3 size: 15 residues. Germline CDR1 reads SGHTA; CDR2 reads FQGNSA. Trimming stripped 0 bases from V and 3 bases from J, with 12 bases between.

About this clone itself: Sequencing ends 3 residues short of the CDR3 end; the germline J gene provides the rest. The chain joins TRBV29-1 to TRBJ2-2, with TRBD2 identical over 14 bases. Germline V gene sequence: CDR1 SQVTM, CDR2 ANQGSEA. CDR3 length equals 16 residues. V lost 7 bases to trimming and J lost 2 bases; unmatched junction nucleotides: 6. CDR3 bases read: TGCAGCGGTAGGACTAGCGGGGGGTTTAACACCGGGGAG. It translates to CSGRTSGGFNTGE. The CDR3 in its entirety is CSGRTSGGFNTGELFF.

This clone counts as medium-sized by frequency. The read comes to an end 3 residues before the CDR3 does, leaving the germline J gene to fill in the end. The chain couples TRBV18 to TRBJ2-5, with D perhaps TRBD1 (6 bases). CDR3 length: 17 residues. Trimming stripped 2 bases from V and 4 bases from J, with 20 bases between. Looked up from germline, CDR1 is KGHSH and CDR2 is LQKENI. Incomplete CDR3 DNA: TGTGCCAGCTCACCATTGGGTCATGGGACACTTGGAGAGACC. Residues: CASSPLGHGTLGET. The complete CDR3 sequence is CASSPLGHGTLGETQYF. Full variable domain (outside the CDR3, taken from reference TRBV18 and TRBJ2-5): NAGVMQNPRHLVRRRGQEARLRCSPMKGHSHVYWYRQLPEEGLKFMVYLQKENIIDESGMPKERFSAEFPKEGPSILRIQQVVRGDSAAYFCASSPLGHGTLGETQYFGPGTRLLVL.

On this clone: The sequenced fragment ends 3 residues before the CDR3 boundary, so the rest is inferred from the germline J gene. The chain recombines TRBV10-1 with TRBJ2-2, with D possibly TRBD2 on 6 matching bases. CDR3 length equals 14 residues. Germline loops: CDR1 WNHNN, CDR2 SYGVQD (reference sequence). The DNA read from the CDR3 is TGCGCCAGCAGCTCCGCCGGGACTCAAGACGTG. Translated, it gives CASSSAGTQDV. The CDR3 in its entirety is CASSSAGTQDVLFF.

Comment on this clone: The read ends 3 residues shy of where the CDR3 ends; the end is completed using the germline J gene. The V gene is TRBV6-1, the J gene TRBJ1-2, with 8 bases identical to TRBD1. Germline CDR1 is MNHNS and CDR2 is SASEGT. The CDR3 totals 13 residues. CDR3 loop: CASSGNRGRGYTF. CDR3 bases read: TGTGCCAGCAGTGGAAACAGGGGGAGAGGC.